This T cell receptor beta chain was sequenced during a study of blood T cell repertoires in COVID-19. Overall study: Donors in the United States, Italy and Spain gave samples during acute or convalescent COVID-19.

Profiled with immunoSEQ multiplex PCR; TCRdb holds only in-frame clones, not every one. This sample carries about 260,000 clones, about 87% of them seen once, and the ten largest clones take 10%. Germline CDR1 and CDR2: LGHDT and YNNKEL (reference sequence). This CDR3 region has 13 residues. V shed 1 base and J shed 9 bases, with 13 bases lying between them. The clonotype comes from a woman aged 70-85 years with COVID-19, enrolled during active disease. The rearrangement uses TRBV3-1 (or the pseudogene TRBV3-2) and TRBJ2-7; possible D gene TRBD1, 5 bases. Input material: peripheral blood. The CDR3 spells CASSQGRVGAQYF. CDR3 in DNA: TGTGCCAGCAGCCAAGGCCGGGTAGGGGCGCAGTACTTC.